This TCR beta chain was sequenced in a study of blood T cells in healthy people across ages. Overall study findings and caveats: Estimates of total diversity, which came from one million sequenced T cells, were considered to be underestimates.

Primers used in a second PCR of about 7 to 12 cycles were a sample-barcoded 5' primer and a J-beta primer mix. Every cDNA molecule bore a tag from a template-switch adaptor containing 12 random nucleotides. TCRdb reprocessed the 5' RACE reads with MiXCR, giving one entry per CDR3 protein. The table records over 1,500,000 distinct CDR3 sequences, approximately 50% of them present only once. The CDR3 length is 17 residues. CDR1 and CDR2 (germline): SNHLY, FYNNEI. To note about this clonotype: What it binds is not known. The junction and the germline gene differ at one end; a read error may be behind it.

This sequence originates from a woman aged 40 to 49 in good health. This rearrangement joins TRBV2 to TRBJ2-7; D is perhaps TRBD1 (6 bases). Sequencing was done on a sample of blood. CDR3 region: CASSEAPPGHRTYEQYF. CDR3 coding DNA: TGTGCCAGCAGCGAAGCACCTCCGGGACACCGGACCTACGAGCAGTACTTC.